The entry below describes one TCR beta chain. Its antigen is still unknown. The sample belongs to a study of blood T cells in healthy people across ages. A J-beta primer mix and a sample-barcoded 5' primer were used in a second PCR of roughly 6 to 11 cycles. TCRdb fed the 5' RACE reads into MiXCR, producing one record per CDR3 protein. The table has approximately 800,000 distinct CDR3 sequences, about 53% seen once. Germline-derived CDR1 and CDR2 are MNHEY and SVGEGT. V lost 7 bases, J lost 3 bases, and 10 bases lay in between. The CDR3 extends over 13 amino acids. The study, taken as a whole, reports: The long-lived group displayed more naive CD4+ cells, plus higher diversity, than the aged donors did. Roughly linear age-related decline in beta diversity appeared, significant by age roughly 40.

The chain links TRBV6-2 or TRBV6-3 to TRBJ2-1; no clear D. Specimen: blood. This sequence originates from a man at least 80 years old in good health. DNA for the CDR3: TGTGCCAGCAAAAGGGATGACTACAATGAGCAGTTCTTC. Its translation: CASKRDDYNEQFF.